Described below is a single TCR beta chain sequence and its context. It has no known antigen specificity. No base qualities exist here, and no much larger clone lies one base off it. From cysteine to phenylalanine, the CDR3 is 18 amino acids long. The CDR3 DNA has 54 bases and is translated from base 1. The germline V gene provides CDR1 SNHLY and CDR2 FYNNEI. Trimming removed 6 bases from V and 3 bases from J; the gene matches leave 17 bases unexplained. High-throughput TCRbeta CDR3 sequencing of frozen genomic DNA was performed by immunoSEQ, with PCR amplification, mapping, bias correction and internal controls included. Per the authors' processing: Productive rearrangements were retained, and unique TCRbeta sequences were defined by the CDR3 nucleotide sequence together with the V and J gene. For a sequence to be called donor-reactive, it needed a frequency of at least 0.01% and at least 5-fold expansion in CFSE-low cells compared with unstimulated pre-transplant cells. Minimum frequency thresholds were set for each subject on the basis of the unstimulated sample with the lowest template count, so that a detection power of at least 90% was ensured. Jensen-Shannon divergence between the top 1000 TCRbeta sequences after and before transplant was used to measure repertoire turnover. Changes in detection of donor-reactive sequences were assessed with two-sided Fisher's exact tests. Here the immuneACCESS table is served through TCRdb, limited to in-frame sequences with V and J called. Missing clones are a known gap in these copies; in checked studies unresolved V genes cover under half, and the rest lacks a known reason. D and trimming come from the DNA, and the V and J calls and clone size come from that table. Here the sample has about 99,000 clones; roughly 80% occur a single time. 0.85% to 1% of the sample comes from the top ten.

This record comes from a study of T cell clones after liver transplantation (dated by TCRdb to the late 2010s). Notes on the research overall: The samples were obtained from ITN030ST, a randomized trial that attempted immunosuppression withdrawal within 2 years after liver transplantation. Donor-reactive T cell clones were identified by TCRbeta sequencing following a pre-transplant mixed lymphocyte reaction and were subsequently tracked in post-transplant blood. Third party-reactive TCRbeta sequences were also identified from pre-transplant MLRs to serve as an antigen-independent comparator for donor-reactive sequences. Of the eight recipients, a few were HCV-positive, while the remaining recipients had been transplanted for non-autoimmune, non-viral indications. The subjects received no induction therapy and were kept on standard immunosuppression until randomization at 12-24 months post-transplant. Tolerance meant complete immunosuppression withdrawal for at least one year without liver enzymes rising beyond twice the upper limit of normal. Blood samples were taken pre-transplant, pre-randomization before withdrawal, and post-randomization after full withdrawal or failed withdrawal. A cohort of 8 liver transplant recipients was studied, of whom 3 were classified as tolerant and 5 as non-tolerant.

In light of the paper, this sample's time point label describes: pre-transplant. Thawed unstimulated PBMCs were stained for CD3, CD4 and CD8 and FACS-sorted into CD3+CD4+ and CD3+CD8+ populations. Randomization to immunosuppression withdrawal applied to every one of the 8 studied subjects. The Qiagen DNeasy Blood and Tissue Kit was used to isolate genomic DNA. What the research found in general, with its limitations: Circulating donor-reactive CD4 TCRbeta sequences fell significantly post-transplant in most of the 8 subjects, irrespective of tolerance or HCV status. Because allograft tissue specimens were not available, migration of donor-reactive T cells into the graft, rather than deletion, may have occurred. A greater decline was seen for donor-reactive sequences than for third party-reactive sequences, suggesting partial antigen-specific deletion unrelated to withdrawal success. Conclusions were preliminary, limited by small, heterogeneous patient numbers and non-standardized post-transplant time points. Low numbers of available donor cells limited the measurable donor-reactive repertoire in a couple of subjects. After accounting for repertoire turnover, donor-reactive detection was significantly reduced in 7 of 8 subjects for CD4 and 8 of 8 for CD8.

This TCR was sampled from a human donor who received a liver transplant. The sample here was CD4+ T cells from blood, taken before liver transplant. Recombination connected TRBV2 to TRBJ2-7; 10 central nucleotides agree with TRBD1. At the DNA level, the sequence is TGTGCCAGCAGGCCGGGACAGGGGAAGGGAGTGGGCCTCTACGAGCAGTACTTC. This encodes CASRPGQGKGVGLYEQYF.